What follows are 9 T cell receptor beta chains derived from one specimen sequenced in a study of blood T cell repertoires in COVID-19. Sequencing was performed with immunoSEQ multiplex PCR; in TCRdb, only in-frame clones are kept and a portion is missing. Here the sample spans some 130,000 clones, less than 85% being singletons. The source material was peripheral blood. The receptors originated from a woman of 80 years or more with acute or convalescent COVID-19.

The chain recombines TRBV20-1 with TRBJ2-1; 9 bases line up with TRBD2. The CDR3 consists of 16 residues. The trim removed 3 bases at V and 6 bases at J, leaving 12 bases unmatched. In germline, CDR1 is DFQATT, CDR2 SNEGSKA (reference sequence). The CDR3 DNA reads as TGCAGTGCTAGTGAGGGACTAGCCTTTACATCCAATGAGCAGTTCTTC. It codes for CSASEGLAFTSNEQFF.

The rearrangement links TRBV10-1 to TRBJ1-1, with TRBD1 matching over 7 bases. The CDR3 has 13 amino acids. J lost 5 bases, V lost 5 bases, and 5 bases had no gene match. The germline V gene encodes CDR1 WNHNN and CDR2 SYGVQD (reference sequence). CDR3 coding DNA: TGCGCCAGCAGTCAAGACAGGGAGACTGAAGCTTTCTTT. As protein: CASSQDRETEAFF.

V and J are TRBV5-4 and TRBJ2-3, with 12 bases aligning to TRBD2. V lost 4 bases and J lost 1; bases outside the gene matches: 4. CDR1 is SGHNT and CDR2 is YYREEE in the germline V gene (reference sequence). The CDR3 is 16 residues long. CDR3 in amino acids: CASSARLAGGTDTQYF. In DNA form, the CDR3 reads TGTGCCAGCAGCGCCCGACTAGCGGGGGGCACAGATACGCAGTATTTT.

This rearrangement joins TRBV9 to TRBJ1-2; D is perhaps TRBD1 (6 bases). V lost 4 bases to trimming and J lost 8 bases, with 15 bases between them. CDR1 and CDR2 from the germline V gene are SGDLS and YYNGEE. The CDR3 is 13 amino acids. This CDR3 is CASSPKGGRGYTF. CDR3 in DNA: TGTGCCAGCAGCCCAAAAGGGGGAAGGGGCTACACCTTC.

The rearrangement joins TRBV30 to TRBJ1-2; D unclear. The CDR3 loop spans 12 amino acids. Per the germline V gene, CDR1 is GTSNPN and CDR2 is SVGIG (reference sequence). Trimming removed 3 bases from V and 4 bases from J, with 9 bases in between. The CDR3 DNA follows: TGTGCCTGGAGCACTAGTACCTATGGCTACACCTTC. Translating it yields CAWSTSTYGYTF. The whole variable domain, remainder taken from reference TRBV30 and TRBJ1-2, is SQTIHQWPATLVQPVGSPLSLECTVEGTSNPNLYWYRQAAGRGLQLLFYSVGIGQISSEVPQNLSASRPQDRQFILSSKKLLLSDSGFYLCAWSTSTYGYTFGSGTRLTVV.

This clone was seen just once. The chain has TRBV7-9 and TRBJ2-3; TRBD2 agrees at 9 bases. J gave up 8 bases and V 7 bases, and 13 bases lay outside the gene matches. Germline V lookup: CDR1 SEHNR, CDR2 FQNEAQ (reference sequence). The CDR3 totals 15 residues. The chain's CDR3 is CASTSRGGGVATQYF. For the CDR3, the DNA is TGTGCCAGCACCTCTCGCGGGGGGGGCGTTGCTACGCAGTATTTT.

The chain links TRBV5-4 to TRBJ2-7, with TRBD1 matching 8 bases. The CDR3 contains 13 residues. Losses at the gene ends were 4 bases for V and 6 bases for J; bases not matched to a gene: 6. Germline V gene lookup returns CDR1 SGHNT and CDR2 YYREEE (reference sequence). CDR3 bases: TGTGCCAGCAGCCAACGACAGGGGTTCGAGCAGTACTTC. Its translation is CASSQRQGFEQYF.

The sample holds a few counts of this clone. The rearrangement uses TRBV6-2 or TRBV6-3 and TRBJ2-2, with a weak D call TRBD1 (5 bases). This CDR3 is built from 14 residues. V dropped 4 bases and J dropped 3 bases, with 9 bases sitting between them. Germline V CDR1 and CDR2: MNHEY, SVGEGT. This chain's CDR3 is CASSFQGYTGELFF. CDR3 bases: TGTGCCAGCAGTTTCCAGGGCTACACCGGGGAGCTGTTTTTT.

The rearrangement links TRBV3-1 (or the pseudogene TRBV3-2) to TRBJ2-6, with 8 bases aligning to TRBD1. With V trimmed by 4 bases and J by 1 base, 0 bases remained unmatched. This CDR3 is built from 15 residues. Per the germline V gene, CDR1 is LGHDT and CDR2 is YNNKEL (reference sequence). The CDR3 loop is CASSRQGSGANVLTF. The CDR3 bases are TGTGCCAGCAGCCGACAGGGGTCTGGGGCCAACGTCCTGACTTTC.